This T cell receptor (beta chain) was found in a study of blood T cell repertoires in COVID-19. V trimming: 0 bases; J trimming: 5 bases; junction bases outside the gene matches: 4. The germline gives CDR1 KGHSH, CDR2 LQKENI. The CDR3 has 15 amino acids. TCRdb keeps only in-frame clones here, not all; method: immunoSEQ multiplex PCR. The table records about 77,000 clones, more than 90% of them present only once. Sequenced: peripheral blood. The gene calls are TRBV18 and TRBJ1-2, with TRBD1 matching over 9 bases. The clonotype was recovered from a woman of 80 years or more with active or convalescent COVID-19. The CDR3 DNA sequence: TGTGCCAGCTCACCACCGGGACAGGGTGAATATGGCTACACCTTC. Its translation is CASSPPGQGEYGYTF.